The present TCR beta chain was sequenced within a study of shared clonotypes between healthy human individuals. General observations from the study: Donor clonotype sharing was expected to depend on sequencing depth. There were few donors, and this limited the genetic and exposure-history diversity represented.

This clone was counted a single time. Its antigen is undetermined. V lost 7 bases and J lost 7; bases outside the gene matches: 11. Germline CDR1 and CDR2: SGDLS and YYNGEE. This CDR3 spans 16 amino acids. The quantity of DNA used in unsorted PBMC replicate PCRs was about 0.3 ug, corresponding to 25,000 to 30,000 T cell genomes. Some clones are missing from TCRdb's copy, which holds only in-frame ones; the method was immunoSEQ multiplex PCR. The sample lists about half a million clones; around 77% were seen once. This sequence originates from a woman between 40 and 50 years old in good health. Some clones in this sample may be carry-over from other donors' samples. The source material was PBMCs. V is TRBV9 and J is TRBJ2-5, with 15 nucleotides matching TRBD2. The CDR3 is CASASNEGLAGGTQYF. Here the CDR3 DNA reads TGTGCCAGCGCAAGTAACGAGGGACTAGCGGGAGGGACCCAGTACTTC. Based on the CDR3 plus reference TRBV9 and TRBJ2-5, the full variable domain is DSGVTQTPKHLITATGQRVTLRCSPRSGDLSVYWYQQSLDQGLQFLIQYYNGEERAKGNILERFSAQQFPDLHSELNLSSLELGDSALYFCASASNEGLAGGTQYFGPGTRLLVL.